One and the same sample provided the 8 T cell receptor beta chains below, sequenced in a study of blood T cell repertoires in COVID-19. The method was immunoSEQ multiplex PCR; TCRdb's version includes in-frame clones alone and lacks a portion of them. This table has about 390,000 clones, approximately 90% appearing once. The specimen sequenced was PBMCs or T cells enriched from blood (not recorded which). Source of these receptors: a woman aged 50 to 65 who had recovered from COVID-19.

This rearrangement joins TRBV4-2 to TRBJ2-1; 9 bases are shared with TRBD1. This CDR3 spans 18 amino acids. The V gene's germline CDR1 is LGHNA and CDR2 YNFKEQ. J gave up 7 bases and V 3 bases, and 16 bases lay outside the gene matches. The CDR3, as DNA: TGTGCCAGCAGCCACGAAAGCGCGACAGGGGGTGTAACGAATGAGCAGTTCTTC. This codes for CASSHESATGGVTNEQFF.

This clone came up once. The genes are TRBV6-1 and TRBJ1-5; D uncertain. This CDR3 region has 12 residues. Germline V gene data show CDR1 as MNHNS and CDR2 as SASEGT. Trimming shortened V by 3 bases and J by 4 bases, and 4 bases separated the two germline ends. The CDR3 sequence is CASSDRNQPQHF. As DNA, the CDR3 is TGTGCCAGCAGTGACAGAAATCAGCCCCAGCATTTT.

CDR3 DNA sequence: TGTGCCACAAAGGAGCCCCAGTTTAGCACAGATACGCAGTATTTT. Translating gives CATKEPQFSTDTQYF. V gene TRBV10-3 combines with J gene TRBJ2-3, with D uncertain. Germline CDR1 and CDR2: ENHRY and SYGVKD. The CDR3 is 15 residues long. With 10 bases removed from V and 0 bases from J, the gap between germline ends came to 17 bases.

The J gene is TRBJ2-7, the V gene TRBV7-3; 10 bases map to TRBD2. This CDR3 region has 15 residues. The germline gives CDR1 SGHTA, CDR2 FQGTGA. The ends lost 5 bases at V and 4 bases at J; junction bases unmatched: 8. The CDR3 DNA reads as TGTGCCAGCAGCCCTCAAGCGGGGGGGAGGTACGAGCAGTACTTC. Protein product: CASSPQAGGRYEQYF.

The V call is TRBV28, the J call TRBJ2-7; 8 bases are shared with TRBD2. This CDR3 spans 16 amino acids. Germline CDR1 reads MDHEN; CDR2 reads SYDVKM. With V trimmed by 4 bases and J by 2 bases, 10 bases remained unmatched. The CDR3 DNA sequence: TGTGCCAGCAGTTCCCGGGGGGGTCCTAGTACCTACGAGCAGTACTTC. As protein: CASSSRGGPSTYEQYF.

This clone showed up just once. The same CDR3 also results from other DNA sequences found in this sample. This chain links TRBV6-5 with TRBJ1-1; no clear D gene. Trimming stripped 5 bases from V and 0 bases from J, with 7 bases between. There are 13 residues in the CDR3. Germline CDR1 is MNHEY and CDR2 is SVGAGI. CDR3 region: CASSRGMNTEAFF. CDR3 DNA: TGTGCCAGCAGTAGAGGCATGAACACTGAAGCTTTCTTT.

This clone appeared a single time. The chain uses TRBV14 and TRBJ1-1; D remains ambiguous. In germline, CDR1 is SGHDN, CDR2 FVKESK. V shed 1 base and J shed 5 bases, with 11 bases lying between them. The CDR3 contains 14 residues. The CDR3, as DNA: TGTGCCAGCAGCCAAGGAAGAGGCTGGACTGAAGCTTTCTTT. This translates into CASSQGRGWTEAFF.

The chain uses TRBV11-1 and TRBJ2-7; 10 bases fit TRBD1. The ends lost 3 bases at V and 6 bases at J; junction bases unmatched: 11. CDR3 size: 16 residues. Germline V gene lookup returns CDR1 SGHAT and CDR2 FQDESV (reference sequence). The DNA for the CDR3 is TGTGCCAGCAGCTTGGGGGACAGGGGATTTGCTGGCGAGCAGTACTTC. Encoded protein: CASSLGDRGFAGEQYF.